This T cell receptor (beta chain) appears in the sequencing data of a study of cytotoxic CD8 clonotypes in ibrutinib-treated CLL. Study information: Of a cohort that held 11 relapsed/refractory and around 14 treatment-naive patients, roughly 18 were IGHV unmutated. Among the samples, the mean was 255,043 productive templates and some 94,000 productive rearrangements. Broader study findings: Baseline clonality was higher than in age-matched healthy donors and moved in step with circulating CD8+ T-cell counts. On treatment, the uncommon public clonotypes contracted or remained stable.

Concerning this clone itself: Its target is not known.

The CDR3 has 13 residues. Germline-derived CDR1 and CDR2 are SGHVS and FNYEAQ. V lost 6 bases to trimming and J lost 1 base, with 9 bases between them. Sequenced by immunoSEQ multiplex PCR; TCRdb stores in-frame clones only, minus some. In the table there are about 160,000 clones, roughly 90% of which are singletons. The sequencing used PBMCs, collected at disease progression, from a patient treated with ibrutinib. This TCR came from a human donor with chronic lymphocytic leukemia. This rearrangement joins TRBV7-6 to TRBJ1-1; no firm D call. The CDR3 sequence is CASSSNRNTEAFF. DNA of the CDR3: TGTGCCAGCAGTTCAAACAGGAACACTGAAGCTTTCTTT. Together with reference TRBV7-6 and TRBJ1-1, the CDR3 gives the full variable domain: GAGVSQSPRYKVTKRGQDVALRCDPISGHVSLYWYRQALGQGPEFLTYFNYEAQQDKSGLPNDRFSAERPEGSISTLTIQRTEQRDSAMYRCASSSNRNTEAFFGQGTRLTVV.